This note documents a single T cell receptor beta chain sequence. No antigen is known for it. Libraries were prepared by immunoSEQ multiplex PCR; TCRdb keeps only in-frame clonotypes and omits some of them. In the table there are roughly 54,000 clones, approximately 90% of which are singletons. Related graft donors supplied nonmyeloablative bone marrow transplants, and mixed chimerism was transient. The entry originates in a study of Tregs in tolerant kidney transplant recipients. Study outcomes and limitations: Nucleotide sequences could not be compared across some patients' samples due to primer changes. Findings come from small patient numbers and require larger validation. Tolerant patients' donor-specific Tregs expanded beyond overall Tregs, suggesting antigen-driven growth.

V gave up 0 bases and J gave up 0 bases; unmatched junction bases: 7. The germline gives CDR1 SGHTA, CDR2 FQGTGA. The CDR3 spans 18 residues. Sequenced material: CD8+ T cells from blood (PBMCs), taken 12 months after the transplant. The chain links TRBV7-3 to TRBJ2-3; TRBD2 agrees at 9 bases. The clonotype originates from a human patient who received a combined kidney and bone marrow transplant. A subset of T cells may come from the graft donor. CDR3 nucleotides: TGTGCCAGCAGCTTAACGTGGGCTAGCGGGGCTAGCACAGATACGCAGTATTTT. Translated: CASSLTWASGASTDTQYF.